The sample holds one count of the clone carrying this T cell receptor (beta chain). V shed 1 base and J shed 5 bases, with 12 bases lying between them. The CDR3 has 15 amino acids. The V gene's germline CDR1 is MDHEN and CDR2 SYDVKM. This sample is part of a study of blood T cell repertoires in COVID-19. Study context: Spain, Italy and the United States supplied samples that represented acute and convalescent COVID-19. PBMCs, B-cell-depleted T cells, or T cells provided the cDNA or gDNA that made up the material.

Methods used by the authors: Using reference gene primer amplification, nucleated cell counts were estimated. Clones were sequenced by immunoSEQ multiplex PCR, and TCRdb holds only the in-frame ones, with some missing. Clone size and the V and J calls come from that table; the DNA yielded D and trimming. Among 300,000 to 400,000 clones listed, around 90% were seen once. The receptor was derived from a man aged 50 to 60 with active or convalescent COVID-19. The chain combines TRBV28 with TRBJ2-1; perhaps TRBD2 as D (6 bases). The sample taken for sequencing was peripheral blood. DNA for the CDR3: TGTGCCAGCAGTTTATATAGCGGAACAAACAATGAGCAGTTCTTC. This gives the protein CASSLYSGTNNEQFF.